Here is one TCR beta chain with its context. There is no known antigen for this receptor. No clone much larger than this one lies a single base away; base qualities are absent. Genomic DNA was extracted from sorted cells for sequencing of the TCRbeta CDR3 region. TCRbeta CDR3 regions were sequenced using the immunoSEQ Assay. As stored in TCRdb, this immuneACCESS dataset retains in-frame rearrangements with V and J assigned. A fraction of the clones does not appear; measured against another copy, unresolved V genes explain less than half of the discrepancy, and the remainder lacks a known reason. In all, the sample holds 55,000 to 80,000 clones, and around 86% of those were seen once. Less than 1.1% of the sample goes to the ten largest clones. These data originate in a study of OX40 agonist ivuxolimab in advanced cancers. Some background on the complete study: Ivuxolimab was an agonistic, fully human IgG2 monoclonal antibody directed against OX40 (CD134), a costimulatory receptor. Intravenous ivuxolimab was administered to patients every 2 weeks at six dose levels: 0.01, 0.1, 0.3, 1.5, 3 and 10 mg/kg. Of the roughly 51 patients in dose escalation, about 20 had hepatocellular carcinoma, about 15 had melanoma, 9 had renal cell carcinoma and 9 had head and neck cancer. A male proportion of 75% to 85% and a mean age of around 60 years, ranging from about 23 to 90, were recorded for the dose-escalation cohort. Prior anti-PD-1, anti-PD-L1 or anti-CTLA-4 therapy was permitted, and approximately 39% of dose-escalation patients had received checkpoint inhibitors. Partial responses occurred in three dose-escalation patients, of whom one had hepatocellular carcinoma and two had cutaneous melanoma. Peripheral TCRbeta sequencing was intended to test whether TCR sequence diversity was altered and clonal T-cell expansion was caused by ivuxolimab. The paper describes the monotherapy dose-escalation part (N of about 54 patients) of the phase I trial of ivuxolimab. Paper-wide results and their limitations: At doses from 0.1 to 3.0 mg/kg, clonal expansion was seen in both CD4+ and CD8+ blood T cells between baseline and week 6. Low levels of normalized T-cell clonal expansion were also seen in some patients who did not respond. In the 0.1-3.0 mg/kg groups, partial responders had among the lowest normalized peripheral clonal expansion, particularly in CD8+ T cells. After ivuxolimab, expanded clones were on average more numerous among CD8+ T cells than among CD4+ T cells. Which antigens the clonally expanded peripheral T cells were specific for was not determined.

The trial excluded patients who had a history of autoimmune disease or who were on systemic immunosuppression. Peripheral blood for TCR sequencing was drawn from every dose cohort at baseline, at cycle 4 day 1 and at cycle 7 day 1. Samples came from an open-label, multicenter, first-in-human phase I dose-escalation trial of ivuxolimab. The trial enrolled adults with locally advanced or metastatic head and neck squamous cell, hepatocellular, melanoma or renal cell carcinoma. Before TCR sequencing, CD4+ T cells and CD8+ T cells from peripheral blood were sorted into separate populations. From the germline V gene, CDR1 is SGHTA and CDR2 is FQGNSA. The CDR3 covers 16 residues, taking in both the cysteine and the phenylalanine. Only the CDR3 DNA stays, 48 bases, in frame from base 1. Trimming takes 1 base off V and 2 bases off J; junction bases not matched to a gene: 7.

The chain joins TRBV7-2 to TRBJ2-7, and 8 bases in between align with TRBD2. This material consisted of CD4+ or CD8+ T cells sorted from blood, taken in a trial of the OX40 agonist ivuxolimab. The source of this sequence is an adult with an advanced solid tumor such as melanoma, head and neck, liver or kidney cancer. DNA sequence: TGTGCCAGCAGCTTAGATGGGAATAGCGGGACCTACGAGCAGTACTTC. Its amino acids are CASSLDGNSGTYEQYF.